Presented here are 4 T cell receptor beta chains from one specimen sequenced in a study of graft-versus-host responses after intestinal transplantation. The data were produced by immunoSEQ multiplex PCR, yet TCRdb's version contains in-frame clones alone and is incomplete. The table lists some 86,000 clones, approximately 90% of them singletons. These receptors' targets are unknown. The starting material was unstimulated CD4+ T cells sorted from spleen or lymph node cells, obtained before transplant. The receptors shown here come from a human donor who was the organ donor for an intestinal transplant.

The chain couples TRBV28 to TRBJ2-7; tentatively, D is TRBD1 (5 bases). V dropped 3 bases and J dropped 1 base, with 10 bases sitting between them. CDR1 is MDHEN, CDR2 SYDVKM, per germline. The CDR3 covers 14 residues. The CDR3 spells CASSLGRISYEQYF. CDR3 coding DNA: TGTGCCAGCAGTTTGGGGCGTATATCCTACGAGCAGTACTTC.

The J gene is TRBJ2-5, the V gene TRBV7-9; D is perhaps TRBD1 (5 bases). V was clipped by 3 bases and J by 5 bases, with 10 bases between them. The V gene's germline CDR1 is SEHNR and CDR2 FQNEAQ (reference sequence). The CDR3 extends over 13 amino acids. Written as DNA, the CDR3 is TGTGCCAGCAGCTTGGCCAGGGTGGAGACCCAGTACTTC. Protein: CASSLARVETQYF.

J is TRBJ1-6 and V is TRBV9; 7 nucleotides line up with TRBD1. Per germline, CDR1 SGDLS and CDR2 YYNGEE. This CDR3 is built from 16 residues. V shed 2 bases and J 5 bases; nucleotides not matched to a gene: 7. Here the CDR3 DNA reads TGTGCCAGCAGCGTCGCCTCAGGGGGAGATAATTCACCCCTCCACTTT. Translating gives CASSVASGGDNSPLHF.

This sequence joins TRBV20-1 and TRBJ2-7, with 7 bases fitting TRBD2. With 7 bases clipped from V and 9 bases from J, the junction kept 9 bases outside the gene matches. The CDR3 spans 11 residues. CDR1 and CDR2 from the germline V gene are DFQATT and SNEGSKA (reference sequence). CDR3 sequence: CSGRDYRGQYF. CDR3 nucleotides: TGCAGTGGCCGGGACTACCGAGGGCAGTACTTC.